The rows below give T cell receptor beta chains drawn from one sample of a study of blood T cell repertoires in COVID-19. The protocol was immunoSEQ multiplex PCR, while the TCRdb copy is restricted to in-frame clones and leaves out a portion. The sample has under 250,000 clones, 65% to 90% seen once. Sequences were obtained from PBMCs or T cells enriched from blood (not recorded which). All receptors come from a woman aged 45-60 years with acute COVID-19. Each CDR3 is given without its conserved first and last residue. Some rows have no size entry. The others give once, few or many, or a class for an expanded clone.

abundance,j_gene,v_gene,len,CDR3aa
NA,TRBJ2-3,TRBV7-2,15,ASSYSIAGGPQDTQY
NA,TRBJ2-2,TRBV7-2,13,ASSLAVQGHGELF
NA,TRBJ2-1,TRBV7-6,18,ASSSRTSGGPLGSYNEQF
NA,TRBJ2-7,TRBV7-9,13,ASSSSNRVAHEQY
once,TRBJ2-7,TRBV9,12,ASSVGEPSYEQY
NA,TRBJ1-1,TRBV19,16,ASSPGRGQGARNTEAF
NA,TRBJ1-2,TRBV12-3/TRBV12-4,10,ASSSTGDGYT
NA,TRBJ2-7,TRBV6-5,11,ASQRTGGYEQY
NA,TRBJ2-7,TRBV13,14,ASSLALSGGLYEQY
NA,TRBJ1-1,TRBV7-6,13,ASSPTRQGGTEAF
many,TRBJ1-2,TRBV14,12,ASSRTGSGYGYT
NA,TRBJ2-5,TRBV6-5,12,ASSFVGVRETQY
NA,TRBJ2-1,TRBV5-1,13,ASSLSTSGVNEQF
NA,TRBJ2-3,TRBV11-2,13,ASSATSGGTDTQY
NA,TRBJ1-2,TRBV27,12,ASSLQGRNYGYT
once,TRBJ1-3,TRBV6-5,13,ASSPTGGGGNTIY
NA,TRBJ1-1,TRBV5-1,13,ASSPTGGLKTEAF
NA,TRBJ2-1,TRBV29-1,14,STQKPGVSSYNEQF
NA,TRBJ1-1,TRBV30,10,AWTPQVAEAF
NA,TRBJ1-5,TRBV6-2/TRBV6-3,17,ASSYGRGQGGRSNQPQH
NA,TRBJ1-1,TRBV30,11,AWSVQGYTEAF
NA,TRBJ2-3,TRBV7-2,14,ASSLALAGSTDTQY
NA,TRBJ1-2,TRBV7-9,13,ASSSLIPGNYGYT
NA,TRBJ1-1,TRBV12-5,10,ASGPPTGEAF
NA,TRBJ1-1,TRBV6-2/TRBV6-3,13,ASTPAGQINTEAF
NA,TRBJ1-3,TRBV12-3/TRBV12-4,10,ASDRNGNTIY
NA,TRBJ2-2,TRBV5-5,15,ASSGDRGPGNTGELF
NA,TRBJ2-7,TRBV4-3,14,ASSQDLTQGAYEQY
NA,TRBJ1-3,TRBV27,14,ASSFSGTGVGNTIY
NA,TRBJ1-1,TRBV19,12,ASSIARAGTEAF
few,TRBJ1-4,TRBV7-2,12,ASSLGQGNGKLF
NA,TRBJ1-5,TRBV19,13,ASSISQGPNQPQH
NA,TRBJ1-2,TRBV5-6,12,ASSLRTPNYGYT
NA,TRBJ2-1,TRBV6-2/TRBV6-3,9,ASSLYNEQF
NA,TRBJ1-2,TRBV19,14,ASSIGQGRTNYGYT
NA,TRBJ1-6,TRBV2,11,ASHRGLGSPLH
NA,TRBJ1-1,TRBV19,11,ASSIIARTEAF
once,TRBJ1-1,TRBV9,13,ASSVGTAGTSEAF
NA,TRBJ2-7,TRBV27,15,ASSLYQGSTRPYEQY
NA,TRBJ2-2,TRBV2,13,ASKTDLGGVGELF
NA,TRBJ1-1,TRBV28,13,ASSSNRGYYTEAF
NA,TRBJ1-1,TRBV30,10,AWSAGNTEAF
NA,TRBJ1-6,TRBV12-3/TRBV12-4,11,ASTRGTNSPLH
NA,TRBJ1-5,TRBV4-3,12,ASSQGLGDQPQH
NA,TRBJ2-2,TRBV5-4,15,ASSYPTGWGNTGELF
NA,TRBJ1-2,TRBV18,12,ASSPQGAVNRYT
NA,TRBJ1-2,TRBV14,11,ASSPRTGEGYT
few,TRBJ1-2,TRBV6-1,11,ASSESGSGGYT
once,TRBJ1-4,TRBV13,11,ASSHTLNEKLF
NA,TRBJ1-4,TRBV6-4,13,ASRLGRVGYEKLF
NA,TRBJ1-1,TRBV11-2,16,ASSLGRAGGYRNTEAF
NA,TRBJ1-2,TRBV30,12,ATGQHSKNYGYT
NA,TRBJ1-6,TRBV27,17,ASSPIQGQGALVSSPLH
NA,TRBJ2-2,TRBV7-2,14,ASSPRGLLSTGELF